A single sample gave rise to the 26 T cell receptor beta chains below, sequenced in a study of shared clonotypes between healthy human individuals. Assay used: immunoSEQ multiplex PCR; TCRdb lists only in-frame clones, some missing. The table has approximately 620,000 clones, about 97% seen once. Sequenced material: naive CD4+ T cells sorted from blood. The subset was: CD45RA+ positively selected. Receptors originate from a woman aged 25 to 45 in good health.

V is TRBV5-5 and J is TRBJ1-6, with a tentative D call TRBD1 (6 bases). The ends were cut back, 3 bases at V and 4 bases at J, with 11 bases in the middle. The CDR3 totals 15 residues. Germline CDR1 reads SGHKS; CDR2 reads YYEKEE (reference sequence). The chain's CDR3 is CASSSYGQYNSPLHF. The CDR3 DNA reads TGTGCCAGCAGCTCTTACGGACAGTATAATTCACCCCTCCACTTT.

This chain links TRBV18 with TRBJ2-3; TRBD2 might be the D (5 bases). Germline V gene data show CDR1 as KGHSH and CDR2 as LQKENI. V lost 3 bases to trimming and J lost 0 bases, with 10 bases between them. This CDR3 comprises 15 residues. The CDR3 DNA is TGTGCCAGCTCACCTATGGCGGGTAGCACAGATACGCAGTATTTT. Residues: CASSPMAGSTDTQYF.

This chain joins TRBV29-1 and TRBJ2-7; maybe TRBD2 (6 bases). Germline V gene data show CDR1 as SQVTM and CDR2 as ANQGSEA. This CDR3 spans 13 amino acids. The V end was cut by 4 bases, the J end by 1 base, with 11 bases between. The CDR3 nucleotides read TGCAGCGTTGGTGATCGGGGGTCCTACGAGCAGTACTTC. This translates into CSVGDRGSYEQYF.

The CDR3 region has the DNA TGTGCCAGCAGCCAAGATTTAGCGGGGGGAAGCTCCTACAATGAGCAGTTCTTC. Protein: CASSQDLAGGSSYNEQFF. V is TRBV4-2 and J is TRBJ2-1, with 10 bases that match TRBD2. The germline CDR1 and CDR2 sequences are LGHNA and YNFKEQ. The CDR3 covers 18 residues. The J segment lost 0 bases and the V segment lost 0 bases, leaving 5 bases of the junction unmatched.

The chain is built from TRBV6-1 and TRBJ2-1; 8 bases are shared with TRBD2. CDR3 length: 16 residues. The germline V gene encodes CDR1 MNHNS and CDR2 SASEGT. V shed 2 bases, J shed 5 bases, and the junction held 8 bases outside the gene matches. Here the CDR3 DNA reads TGTGCCAGCAGTGAAAGCCTAGCGGGTTTCGACAATGAGCAGTTCTTC. This translates into CASSESLAGFDNEQFF.

The chain is built from TRBV11-2 and TRBJ2-7; 8 bases are a match to TRBD2. Looked up from germline, CDR1 is SGHAT and CDR2 is FQNNGV. This CDR3 region has 14 residues. Trimming removed 5 bases from V and 1 base from J; junction bases left unmatched: 4. CDR3 loop: CASSAGTRSYEQYF. The CDR3 DNA reads TGTGCCAGCAGCGCCGGGACTAGATCCTACGAGCAGTACTTC.

This sequence joins TRBV2 and TRBJ2-6; no reliable D call. CDR3 length: 15 residues. In germline, CDR1 is SNHLY, CDR2 FYNNEI. The germline V and J ends were trimmed by 4 bases and 2 bases, with 9 bases remaining between them. The CDR3 protein is CASSAPQTGANVLTF. In DNA, the CDR3 is TGTGCCAGCAGTGCCCCCCAGACTGGGGCCAACGTCCTGACTTTC.

The chain uses TRBV25-1 and TRBJ2-5, with 12 bases aligning to TRBD2. V was pared by 5 bases and J by 4 bases, with 8 bases of the junction left unmatched. The CDR3 has 16 amino acids. Germline-derived CDR1 and CDR2 are MGHDK and SYGVNS. As DNA, the CDR3 is TGTGCCAGCAGTAGGCTAGCGGGAGGGGGTATAGAGACCCAGTACTTC. Protein product: CASSRLAGGGIETQYF.

The rearrangement links TRBV7-9 to TRBJ2-3; 8 bases are a match to TRBD1. The V gene's germline CDR1 is SEHNR and CDR2 FQNEAQ (reference sequence). V shed 0 bases, J shed 2 bases, and the junction held 1 base outside the gene matches. The CDR3 is made up of 15 amino acids. CDR3 nucleotide sequence: TGTGCCAGCAGCTTAGCGCAGGGGGCCACAGATACGCAGTATTTT. Translated, it gives CASSLAQGATDTQYF.

The rearrangement uses TRBV27 and TRBJ2-3; a weak D match, TRBD1 (6 bases). Trimming shortened V by 3 bases and J by 9 bases, and 13 bases separated the two germline ends. Germline values: CDR1 MNHEY, CDR2 SMNVEV (reference sequence). CDR3 length: 13 residues. CDR3 amino acids: CASSFDGRGTQYF. The CDR3 nucleotides are TGTGCCAGCAGTTTTGACGGAAGGGGGACGCAGTATTTT.

The CDR3 region is CASSSPPRISGSPLHF. CDR3 nucleotide sequence: TGTGCCAGCAGTTCCCCCCCCAGGATCTCGGGATCACCCCTCCACTTT. The V and J genes are TRBV27 and TRBJ1-6; D is unclear. The germline V and J ends were trimmed by 4 bases and 10 bases, with 20 bases remaining between them. CDR1 is MNHEY and CDR2 is SMNVEV in the germline V gene (reference sequence). The CDR3 has 16 amino acids.

The V and J genes are TRBV6-5 and TRBJ1-5; 7 nucleotides match TRBD1. The CDR3 runs to 15 residues. V was clipped by 6 bases and J by 2 bases; unmatched bases: 7. Per germline, CDR1 MNHEY and CDR2 SVGAGI. This CDR3 is CASSKQGTGNQPQHF. CDR3 DNA: TGTGCCAGCAGCAAACAGGGGACTGGCAATCAGCCCCAGCATTTT.

On this clone: Sequence at one end of the junction differs from germline and may be a read error. The V and J genes are TRBV6-6 and TRBJ1-2, with 7 positions matching TRBD1. The CDR3 is 13 residues long. Germline CDR1 MNHNY, CDR2 SVGAGI (reference sequence). The CDR3 sequence: CASTRDSLDGSTF. The CDR3 DNA follows: TGTGCCAGCACCCGGGACAGTTTGGATGGCTCCACCTTC.

V is TRBV7-9 and J is TRBJ2-5, with unresolved D. V lost 5 bases to trimming and J lost 5 bases, with 18 bases between them. The V gene's germline CDR1 is SEHNR and CDR2 FQNEAQ (reference sequence). This CDR3 is built from 15 residues. The CDR3, as DNA: TGTGCCAGCAGCCCCCTGGGCCTAGGTAGGGAGACCCAGTACTTC. This encodes CASSPLGLGRETQYF.

The chain employs TRBV28 and TRBJ1-5; D gene uncertain. The V end lost 2 bases, the J end lost 2 bases, and 13 bases lay between the germline ends. The germline CDR1 and CDR2 sequences are MDHEN and SYDVKM. The CDR3 is made up of 16 amino acids. The CDR3 region is CASSLGSGVGNQPQHF. The CDR3 nucleotides are TGTGCCAGCAGTTTAGGGTCTGGGGTCGGCAATCAGCCCCAGCATTTT.

The chain recombines TRBV28 with TRBJ2-4; perhaps TRBD1 as D (6 bases). This CDR3 has 18 residues. V lost 5 bases and J lost 0, with 20 bases in between. Germline CDR1 is MDHEN and CDR2 is SYDVKM. DNA of the CDR3: TGTGCCAGCAGTGACACTTATCTCGGACAGCTAGCCAAAAACATTCAGTACTTC. Amino acid sequence: CASSDTYLGQLAKNIQYF.

The V call is TRBV15, the J call TRBJ1-4; D not resolved. The ends were cut back, 0 bases at V and 3 bases at J, with 8 bases in the middle. This CDR3 contains 15 residues. Per the germline V gene, CDR1 is LNHNV and CDR2 is YYDKDF (reference sequence). CDR3 DNA sequence: TGTGCCACCAGCAGAGATCTACAGCCTAATGAAAAACTGTTTTTT. Its protein product is CATSRDLQPNEKLFF.

The rearrangement joins TRBV5-1 to TRBJ1-1; no clear D gene. The CDR3 consists of 14 residues. V lost 0 bases and J lost 6, with 12 bases in between. From germline, CDR1 is SGHRS and CDR2 YFSETQ. The CDR3 region is CASSLVQTGAEAFF. Here the CDR3 DNA reads TGCGCCAGCAGCTTGGTACAGACCGGGGCTGAAGCTTTCTTT.

This clone has only one observation. V is TRBV27 and J is TRBJ2-1; weak D call: TRBD2 (6 bases). Trimming stripped 5 bases from V and 5 bases from J, with 19 bases between. Germline CDR1 reads MNHEY; CDR2 reads SMNVEV (reference sequence). The CDR3 covers 16 residues. CDR3 coding DNA: TGTGCCAGCAGTCCGATGGGACTCTACTTAAACAATGAGCAGTTCTTC. It yields the protein CASSPMGLYLNNEQFF.

The chain couples TRBV6-5 to TRBJ2-5; 11 positions agree with TRBD2. After removal of 10 bases from V and 5 bases from J, the junction contained 9 bases not matched to a gene. Germline V gene lookup returns CDR1 MNHEY and CDR2 SVGAGI. CDR3 length: 14 residues. CDR3 loop: CATRRASGRETQYF. In nucleotides, the CDR3 is TGTGCCACACGGAGGGCTAGCGGGAGGGAGACCCAGTACTTC.

This rearrangement joins TRBV28 to TRBJ1-5, with D perhaps TRBD1 (5 bases). CDR1 MDHEN and CDR2 SYDVKM come from the germline V gene. Trimming cost V 3 bases and J 3 bases, with 9 bases left between them. The CDR3 has 14 amino acids. The CDR3 DNA sequence: TGTGCCAGCAGTTTGGGGCGGCTCAATCAGCCCCAGCATTTT. Its translation: CASSLGRLNQPQHF.

Here the CDR3 reads CASSLEAGNTYNEQFF. The CDR3 DNA is TGCGCCAGCAGCTTGGAGGCGGGTAATACGTACAATGAGCAGTTCTTC. The genes are TRBV5-1 and TRBJ2-1; D may be TRBD2 (5 bases). This CDR3 contains 16 residues. Germline V gives CDR1 SGHRS, CDR2 YFSETQ. V was pared by 0 bases and J by 4 bases, with 14 bases between. Supplemented by reference TRBV5-1 and TRBJ2-1, the full variable domain reads KAGVTQTPRYLIKTRGQQVTLSCSPISGHRSVSWYQQTPGQGLQFLFEYFSETQRNKGNFPGRFSGRQFSNSRSEMNVSTLELGDSALYLCASSLEAGNTYNEQFFGPGTRLTVL.

The V gene is TRBV6-5, the J gene TRBJ2-7, with 7 bases fitting TRBD2. The length of the CDR3 is 15 residues. V shed 6 bases, J shed 3 bases, and the junction held 11 bases outside the gene matches. The germline CDR1 and CDR2 sequences are MNHEY and SVGAGI. For the CDR3, the DNA is TGTGCCAGCAGCGCGGGACTACCTCCGGACTACGAGCAGTACTTC. It codes for CASSAGLPPDYEQYF.

A single count supports this clone. CDR3 amino acids: CARRGTGGYEQYF. CDR3 bases: TGTGCCAGGCGTGGGACAGGGGGCTACGAGCAGTACTTC. This chain connects TRBV6-4 to TRBJ2-7, with TRBD1 identical over 11 bases. The CDR3 loop spans 13 amino acids. Germline V lookup: CDR1 MRHNA, CDR2 SNTAGT. J was trimmed by 3 bases and V by 9 bases; bases with no gene match: 4.

The chain uses TRBV7-9 and TRBJ2-1; D ambiguous. With 1 base removed from V and 9 bases from J, the gap between germline ends came to 7 bases. The CDR3 runs 12 residues. CDR1 and CDR2 (germline): SEHNR, FQNEAQ (reference sequence). The CDR3: CASSLGLPEQFF. The CDR3 DNA is TGTGCCAGCAGCTTAGGACTCCCTGAGCAGTTCTTC.

The rearrangement uses TRBV6-1 and TRBJ2-7; TRBD2 matches at 13 bases. Germline-derived CDR1 and CDR2 are MNHNS and SASEGT. CDR3 length equals 15 residues. The trim removed 3 bases at V and 4 bases at J, leaving 3 bases unmatched. CDR3 amino acids: CASSEAGLAGYEQYF. In DNA, the CDR3 is TGTGCCAGCAGTGAGGCGGGACTAGCGGGGTACGAGCAGTACTTC.